The 11 T cell receptor beta chains below all came from one sample that was sequenced in a study of response to subunit inactivated influenza vaccine. One entry per CDR3 protein, called by TCRdb with MiXCR from the RT-PCR reads. Seen here are over 800,000 distinct CDR3 sequences, 21% observed once, and the top ten hold about 9.4%. Source: PBMCs from blood, taken around 5 days after vaccination. These receptor sequences come from a man in his fifties or sixties who received an inactivated influenza vaccine.

This clonotype was observed a single time. The chain couples TRBV28 to TRBJ1-4; D ambiguous. Germline CDR1 MDHEN, CDR2 SYDVKM. The ends were cut back, 5 bases at V and 4 bases at J, with 14 bases in the middle. This CDR3 comprises 15 residues. The CDR3 DNA is TGTGCCAGCAGTCCGCGGAACGGGCGTAATGAAAAACTGTTTTTT. It yields the protein CASSPRNGRNEKLFF.

This clonotype was picked up a small number of times. This chain uses TRBV29-1 with TRBJ1-1; possible D gene TRBD1, 6 bases. In germline, CDR1 is SQVTM, CDR2 ANQGSEA. This CDR3 comprises 11 residues. V was trimmed by 6 bases and J by 1 base, leaving 6 bases between them. CDR3 nucleotide sequence: TGCAGCGTGGGACAGAACACTGAAGCTTTCTTT. Translating gives CSVGQNTEAFF.

This clonotype was observed at least ten times. This chain joins TRBV29-1 and TRBJ2-7; D possibly matches TRBD1 or TRBD2 (6 bases each). CDR1 and CDR2 from the germline V gene are SQVTM and ANQGSEA. Trimming cost V 6 bases and J 6 bases, with 18 bases left between them. The CDR3 is 13 residues long. The CDR3 spells CSVRGHGPLEQYF. In nucleotides, the CDR3 is TGCAGCGTCCGGGGGCATGGGCCTCTCGAGCAGTACTTC.

The rearrangement links TRBV5-1 to TRBJ1-3; the D gene is possibly TRBD1 (5 bases). The CDR3 totals 16 residues. Germline CDR1 SGHRS, CDR2 YFSETQ. Trimming cost V 1 base and J 4 bases, with 15 bases left between them. CDR3 amino acids: CASSLIAQGRGNTIYF. CDR3 sequence (DNA): TGCGCCAGCAGCTTGATCGCCCAGGGTCGAGGAAACACCATATATTTT.

This sequence joins TRBV12-3 or TRBV12-4 and TRBJ2-7, with unresolved D. The CDR3 is 13 residues long. V was clipped by 2 bases and J by 4 bases, with 9 bases between them. The CDR3 DNA follows: TGTGCCAGCAGTTTATCTCAGGAATACGAGCAGTACTTC. Translation: CASSLSQEYEQYF.

The chain uses TRBV5-5 and TRBJ2-5, with a tentative D call TRBD1 (6 bases). The CDR3 length is 14 residues. The germline gives CDR1 SGHKS, CDR2 YYEKEE (reference sequence). Trimming removed 4 bases at V and 5 bases at J, with 15 bases between. This CDR3 reads CASSAGQTIETQYF. CDR3 DNA: TGTGCCAGCAGCGCTGGACAGACGATCGAGACCCAGTACTTC.

V usage is TRBV11-2 and J usage is TRBJ1-4; no reliable D call. The CDR3 consists of 16 residues. The germline V gene has CDR1 SGHAT and CDR2 FQNNGV. The V end was cut by 1 base, the J end by 5 bases, with 14 bases between. The CDR3 region has the DNA TGTGCCAGCAGCTTAGTGCCCGGGATCACAAATGAAAAACTGTTTTTT. It translates to CASSLVPGITNEKLFF.

This clonotype was found a few times. The chain joins TRBV4-2 to TRBJ1-1, with a weak D call TRBD1 (6 bases). V was cut by 4 bases and J by 1 base, with 16 bases left in between. The germline V gene has CDR1 LGHNA and CDR2 YNFKEQ. This CDR3 has 16 amino acids. The CDR3 is CASSRHLRGGNTEAFF. The CDR3, as DNA: TGTGCCAGCAGCCGACACCTCAGGGGTGGGAACACTGAAGCTTTCTTT.

This sequence joins TRBV5-1 and TRBJ2-3, with D maybe TRBD1 (6 bases). The germline V and J ends were trimmed by 0 bases and 3 bases, with 11 bases remaining between them. From germline, CDR1 is SGHRS and CDR2 YFSETQ. The CDR3 length is 15 residues. DNA for the CDR3: TGCGCCAGCAGCTTGGCGGACAGCGCAACAGATACGCAGTATTTT. As protein: CASSLADSATDTQYF.

In its sample, this clonotype was seen a few times. V gene TRBV11-2 combines with J gene TRBJ2-3, with TRBD2 matching over 8 bases. This CDR3 spans 16 amino acids. Looked up from germline, CDR1 is SGHAT and CDR2 is FQNNGV. Trimming at V came to 4 bases and at J to 4 bases, leaving 10 bases not matched to a gene. CDR3 residues: CASSSLGTRGSDTQYF. Written as DNA, the CDR3 is TGTGCCAGCAGCTCCCTCGGGACTAGGGGTTCAGATACGCAGTATTTT.

The chain uses TRBV5-1 and TRBJ1-4; the D is unclear. V was clipped by 0 bases and J by 5 bases, with 11 bases between them. In germline, CDR1 is SGHRS, CDR2 YFSETQ. The CDR3 is made up of 15 amino acids. CDR3 nucleotides: TGCGCCAGCAGCTTGGCCCGTGGACCCAATGAAAAACTGTTTTTT. The encoded protein is CASSLARGPNEKLFF.